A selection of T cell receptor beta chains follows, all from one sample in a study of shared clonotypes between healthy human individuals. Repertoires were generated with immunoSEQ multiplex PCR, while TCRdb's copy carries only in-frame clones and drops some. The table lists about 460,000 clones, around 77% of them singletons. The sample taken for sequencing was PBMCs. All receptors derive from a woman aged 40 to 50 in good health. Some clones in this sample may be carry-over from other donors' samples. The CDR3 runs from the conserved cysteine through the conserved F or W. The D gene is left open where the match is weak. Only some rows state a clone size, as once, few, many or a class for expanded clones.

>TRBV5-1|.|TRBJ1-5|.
CASSPTPGRGQPQHF
TGCGCCAGCAGCCCCACCCCTGGTAGGGGACAGCCCCAGCATTTT
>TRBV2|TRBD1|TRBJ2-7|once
CASRGDSASEQYF
TGTGCCAGCAGGGGGGACAGCGCCTCTGAGCAGTACTTC
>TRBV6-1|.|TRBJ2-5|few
CASSDMGRGSETQYF
TGTGCCAGCAGTGATATGGGCAGGGGATCAGAGACCCAGTACTTC
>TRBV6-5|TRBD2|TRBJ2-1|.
CASSYWGGSSYNEQFF
TGTGCCAGCAGTTACTGGGGGGGAAGCTCCTACAATGAGCAGTTCTTC
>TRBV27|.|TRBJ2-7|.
CASRSPNGRSSYEQYF
TGTGCCAGCAGATCCCCTAATGGGAGGAGCTCCTACGAGCAGTACTTC
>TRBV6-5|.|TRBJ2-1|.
CASSYGRSSYNEQFF
TGTGCCAGCAGTTACGGTAGGAGCTCCTACAATGAGCAGTTCTTC
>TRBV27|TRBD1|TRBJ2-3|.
CASSLSDREVPDTQYF
TGTGCCAGCAGTTTATCGGACAGGGAGGTCCCAGATACGCAGTATTTT
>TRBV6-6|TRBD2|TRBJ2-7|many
CASNPAGGLTYEQYF
TGTGCCAGCAATCCAGCGGGAGGACTGACATACGAGCAGTACTTC
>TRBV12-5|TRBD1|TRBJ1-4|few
CASAWTGHNEKLFF
TGTGCTAGTGCCTGGACAGGGCACAATGAAAAACTGTTTTTT
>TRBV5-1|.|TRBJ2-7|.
CASSLHYEQYF
TGCGCCAGCAGCCTACACTACGAGCAGTACTTC
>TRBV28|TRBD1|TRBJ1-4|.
CASTATGANEKLFF
TGTGCCAGCACCGCGACAGGGGCGAATGAAAAACTGTTTTTT
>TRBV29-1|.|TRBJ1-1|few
CSVKKGGTEAFF
TGCAGCGTTAAAAAGGGGGGAACTGAAGCTTTCTTT
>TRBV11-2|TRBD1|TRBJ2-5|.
CASSARTGGQETQYF
TGTGCCAGCAGCGCCCGGACAGGGGGGCAGGAGACCCAGTACTTC
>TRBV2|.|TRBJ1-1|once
CASSASAFEAFF
TGTGCCAGCAGTGCAAGCGCCTTTGAAGCTTTCTTT
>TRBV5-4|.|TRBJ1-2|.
CASSSPRGPYGYTF
TGTGCCAGCAGCTCACCCCGAGGCCCATATGGCTACACCTTC
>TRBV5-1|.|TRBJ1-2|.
CASSLATGGGYTF
TGCGCCAGCAGCTTGGCGACGGGAGGTGGCTACACCTTC
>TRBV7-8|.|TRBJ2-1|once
CASSPTRGGVNEQFF
TGTGCCAGCAGTCCCACCCGTGGGGGTGTCAATGAGCAGTTCTTC
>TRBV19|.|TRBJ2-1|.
CASSIPPAPYNEQFF
TGTGCCAGTAGTATTCCCCCGGCCCCCTACAATGAGCAGTTCTTC
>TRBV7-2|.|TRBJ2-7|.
CASSPRGGVYEQYF
TGTGCCAGCAGCCCACGTGGGGGAGTGTACGAGCAGTACTTC
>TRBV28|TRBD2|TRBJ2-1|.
CASSFWGASGTYNEQFF
TGTGCCAGCAGTTTTTGGGGGGCTAGCGGGACGTACAATGAGCAGTTCTTC
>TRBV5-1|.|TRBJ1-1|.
CASRLTPSTEAFF
TGCGCCAGCAGGTTGACACCGTCCACTGAAGCTTTCTTT
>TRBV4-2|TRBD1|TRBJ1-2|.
CASSEYSTGGIFYGYTF
TGTGCCAGCAGCGAATACTCGACAGGGGGCATTTTCTATGGCTACACCTTC
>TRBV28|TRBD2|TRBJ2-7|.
CASSSSAGREDFYEQYF
TGTGCCAGCAGTTCCTCGGCTGGGCGGGAGGACTTCTACGAGCAGTACTTC
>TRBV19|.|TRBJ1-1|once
CASSPGQLTEAFF
TGTGCCAGTAGTCCCGGACAGCTCACTGAAGCTTTCTTT
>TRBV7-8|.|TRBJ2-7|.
CASTQNIDEQYF
TGTGCCAGCACCCAGAACATCGACGAGCAGTACTTC
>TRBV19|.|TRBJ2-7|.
CATAGQPYEQYF
TGTGCCACCGCCGGGCAACCCTACGAGCAGTACTTC
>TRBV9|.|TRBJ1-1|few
CASSEGPGGTEAFF
TGTGCCAGCAGCGAGGGGCCAGGAGGCACTGAAGCTTTCTTT
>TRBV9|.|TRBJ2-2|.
CASSVGGVGELFF
TGTGCCAGCAGCGTAGGAGGGGTCGGGGAGCTGTTTTTT
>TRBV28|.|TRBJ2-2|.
CASSRQNTGELFF
TGTGCCAGCAGTCGACAGAACACCGGGGAGCTGTTTTTT
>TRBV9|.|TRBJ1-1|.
CASSVDPAITQGEAFF
TGTGCCAGCAGCGTGGACCCGGCTATAACCCAAGGTGAAGCTTTCTTT
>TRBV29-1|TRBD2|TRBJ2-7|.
CSVISGRTTYEQYF
TGCAGCGTGATTAGCGGGAGGACTACCTACGAGCAGTACTTC
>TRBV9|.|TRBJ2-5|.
CASSATDGQETQYF
TGTGCCAGCAGCGCGACTGACGGTCAAGAGACCCAGTACTTC
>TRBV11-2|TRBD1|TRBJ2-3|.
CASSPQQGQHFTDTQYF
TGTGCCAGCAGCCCCCAGCAGGGACAGCACTTCACAGATACGCAGTATTTT
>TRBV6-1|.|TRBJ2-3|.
CASRGTHREDTQYF
TGTGCCAGCAGAGGGACCCACCGCGAGGATACGCAGTATTTT
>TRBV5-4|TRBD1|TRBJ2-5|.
CASRLQGAEETQYF
TGTGCCAGCAGGCTCCAGGGGGCGGAGGAGACCCAGTACTTC
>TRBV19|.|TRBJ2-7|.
CASSIGGFHSYEQYF
TGTGCCAGTAGTATCGGCGGGTTCCACTCCTACGAGCAGTACTTC